This T cell receptor (beta chain) was sequenced in a study of blood T cell repertoires in COVID-19. Study-wide background: Samples of COVID-19 (acute and convalescent) were obtained from the United States, Italy and Spain.

Between the trimmed V and J ends, which lost 1 base and 1 base, there was a span of 5 bases. The CDR3 is 14 amino acids. Germline V gene sequence: CDR1 SGHRS, CDR2 YFSETQ. In the source study's methods: Estimation of nucleated cell counts was performed using reference gene primer amplification. Repertoires were generated with immunoSEQ multiplex PCR, while TCRdb's copy carries only in-frame clones and drops some. V, J and clone size are taken as reported in that table, and D and trimming were inferred from the DNA itself. This table holds 25,000 to 30,000 clones, approximately 85% found once. The gene calls are TRBV5-1 and TRBJ2-2; the D is unclear. The receptor was isolated from a woman aged 80 or older with COVID-19, enrolled during active disease. The material sequenced was peripheral blood. CDR3 nucleotide sequence: TGCGCCAGCAGCTTGACCGGGAACACCGGGGAGCTGTTTTTT. This codes for CASSLTGNTGELFF.